The rows below give T cell receptor beta chains drawn from one sample of a study of cytomegalovirus exposure and HLA in healthy donors. Data came from immunoSEQ multiplex PCR; TCRdb stores just in-frame clones and leaves some out. Of roughly 190,000 clones listed, approximately 79% are singletons. The sequencing sample was made of PBMCs. The receptor set was obtained from a woman in her late teens or twenties in good health and CMV-seronegative. Each CDR3 is given with its conserved first and last residue. D genes are given only for firm matches. For some rows the clone size is stated as once, few or many, or as a class when expanded; others skip it.

J	size	D	V	DNA	CDR3
TRBJ2-1	.	.	TRBV5-6	TGTGCCAGCAGCTTGGGGCGGGTCTACAATGAGCAGTTCTTC	CASSLGRVYNEQFF
TRBJ1-1	.	TRBD1	TRBV30	TGTGCCTGGATGACAGGGTCTGAAGCTTTCTTT	CAWMTGSEAFF
TRBJ2-5	.	.	TRBV18	TGTGCCAGCTCACCAGTAGCGGAGGATGAAGAGACCCAGTACTTC	CASSPVAEDEETQYF
TRBJ1-6	.	TRBD1	TRBV5-1	TGCGCCAGCAGCTGGACAGGGTCAGAATCACCCCTCCACTTT	CASSWTGSESPLHF
TRBJ2-1	.	.	TRBV4-1	TGCGCCAGCAGCCTCTTTCACCTAGCGACCTACAATGAGCAGTTCTTC	CASSLFHLATYNEQFF
TRBJ1-4	.	.	TRBV2	TGTGCCAGCAGGAAGAGCCGGGGGAGTAATGAAAAACTGTTTTTT	CASRKSRGSNEKLFF
TRBJ2-3	.	TRBD1	TRBV6-4	TGTGCCAGCAGTGCCACAGGGGCCACTAGCACAGATACGCAGTATTTT	CASSATGATSTDTQYF
TRBJ1-6	once	TRBD1	TRBV10-3	TGTGCCATCAGTCTCGGGACAGGCTATAATTCACCCCTCCACTTT	CAISLGTGYNSPLHF
TRBJ2-5	.	TRBD2	TRBV5-1	TGCGCCAGCAGCTTGGCTAGCGGGGGCGAGACCCAGTACTTC	CASSLASGGETQYF
TRBJ2-3	.	.	TRBV12-5	TGTGCTAGTGGTTCCGCAGGGCAAACTAGCACAGATACGCAGTATTTT	CASGSAGQTSTDTQYF
TRBJ1-1	.	TRBD1	TRBV5-1	TGCGCCAGCAGCTTCGCTGGACAGGGCATGAACACTGAAGCTTTCTTT	CASSFAGQGMNTEAFF
TRBJ1-1	.	TRBD1	TRBV5-1	TGCGCCAGCAGCGAGGGGGCGCGGGTGAACACTGAAGCTTTCTTT	CASSEGARVNTEAFF
TRBJ2-7	.	.	TRBV10-3	TGTGCCATCAGTGAGGGCGGCTACGAGCAGTACTTC	CAISEGGYEQYF
TRBJ2-2	.	.	TRBV9	TGTGCCAGCAGCGTAGGCGGGCGCACCGGGGAGCTGTTTTTT	CASSVGGRTGELFF
TRBJ1-2	.	TRBD1	TRBV18	TGTGCCAGCTGCCGGGACAGGGAGGATGGCTACACCTTC	CASCRDREDGYTF
TRBJ2-7	.	.	TRBV15	TGTGCCACCAGCAGAGATCGAAGTCCCAGGGGTCCGGGCGAGCAGTACTTC	CATSRDRSPRGPGEQYF
TRBJ2-7	.	.	TRBV28	TGTGCCAGCAGTTGGTCGGGGGGCCAATACGAGCAGTACTTC	CASSWSGGQYEQYF
TRBJ2-7	.	TRBD1	TRBV5-1	TGCGCCAGCAGCTTGGTGGGACAGCTCCACTACGAGCAGTACTTC	CASSLVGQLHYEQYF
TRBJ1-2	.	TRBD1	TRBV7-3	TGTGCCAGCAGCAGGGCTGGGCCAGGGGGCGATGAAGATGGCTACACCTTC	CASSRAGPGGDEDGYTF
TRBJ1-6	.	TRBD1	TRBV28	TGTGCCACCGATTTCCCGGACAGGGTCGAAGGTCCACCCCTCCACTTT	CATDFPDRVEGPPLHF
TRBJ1-2	.	TRBD1	TRBV6-5	TGTGCCAGCAGTAGGGACAGAGCCTATGGCTACACCTTC	CASSRDRAYGYTF
TRBJ1-1	once	.	TRBV18	TGTGCCAGCTCACCGGGAGGGGAAGCTTTCTTT	CASSPGGEAFF
TRBJ1-3	once	TRBD1	TRBV19	TGTGCCAGTAGCACAGGGGGCTTTGGAAACACCATATATTTT	CASSTGGFGNTIYF
TRBJ1-2	.	.	TRBV28	TGTGCCAGCGGCAAGGGCAGGGGTAACTATGGCTACACCTTC	CASGKGRGNYGYTF
TRBJ1-6	.	.	TRBV7-2	TGTGCCAGCAGCTGGGACTATGGTAATTCACCCCTCCACTTT	CASSWDYGNSPLHF
TRBJ1-6	.	.	TRBV2	TGTGCCAGCGGGGCCCCGGCTATCCCCCTCCACTTT	CASGAPAIPLHF
TRBJ2-5	.	.	TRBV28	TGTGCCAGCAGACTCACTCAAGAGACCCAGTACTTC	CASRLTQETQYF
TRBJ2-5	.	.	TRBV7-9	TGTGCCAGCAGCTACGGTGGGCAGGGTGGCTGGGAGACCCAGTACTTC	CASSYGGQGGWETQYF
TRBJ2-1	.	.	TRBV7-9	TGTGCCAGCAGCTTAGAAGGCAGGGGGGTTACGCAGTTCTTC	CASSLEGRGVTQFF
TRBJ2-7	.	.	TRBV30	TGTGCCTGGATTTTTAACTACGAGCAGTACTTC	CAWIFNYEQYF
TRBJ2-1	.	TRBD2	TRBV7-3	TGTGCCAGCAGCGGGGGGGGGACGGAGTTCTTC	CASSGGGTEFF
TRBJ2-7	.	TRBD1	TRBV6-1	TGTGCCAGCGGCTTGGCGGGGACAGGGAACTACGAGCAGTACTTC	CASGLAGTGNYEQYF
TRBJ2-2	.	TRBD2	TRBV9	TGTGCCAGCAGCGTAGCCGGGACTAGCCCCACCGGGGAGCTGTTTTTT	CASSVAGTSPTGELFF
TRBJ1-4	.	TRBD1	TRBV28	TGTGCCAGCTGGGGGGGACAGGATAATGAAAAACTGTTTTTT	CASWGGQDNEKLFF
TRBJ2-3	.	TRBD2	TRBV9	TGTGCCAGCAGCAGGACTAGCGGGATCCGCACAGATACGCAGTATTTT	CASSRTSGIRTDTQYF
TRBJ2-2	.	TRBD2	TRBV7-8	TGTGCCAGCAGCTTAGCGTTTTGGGAGACTAGCGGGAGGGCGCTCTGGGAGCTGTTTTTT	CASSLAFWETSGRALWELFF
TRBJ2-1	once	.	TRBV6-6	TGTGCCAGCACTACCGGGGGTAGCGCCTACAATGAGCAGTTCTTC	CASTTGGSAYNEQFF
TRBJ1-3	.	TRBD1	TRBV4-3	TGCGCCAGCAGCCAAGCCCTCCCCGGACAGGGTAGCTCTGGAAACACCATATATTTT	CASSQALPGQGSSGNTIYF
TRBJ2-2	few	.	TRBV11-2	TGTGCCAGCAGCTTAGAGAGACGCCGGTGGCGGGACACCGGGGAGCTGTTTTTT	CASSLERRRWRDTGELFF
TRBJ2-2	.	.	TRBV7-9	TGTGCCAGCAGCTTAGTAGCGGCTAACACCGGGGAGCTGTTTTTT	CASSLVAANTGELFF
TRBJ1-2	.	.	TRBV19	TGTGCCAGTAGTTTACAGGGTTCTAACTATGGCTACACCTTC	CASSLQGSNYGYTF
TRBJ1-3	few	TRBD1	TRBV9	TGTGCCAGCAGCGTTGGGACAGGGCTAGACGCCATATATTTT	CASSVGTGLDAIYF
TRBJ2-2	few	.	TRBV6-4	TGTGCCAGCAGTGACTCGAGCACCGGGGAGCTGTTTTTT	CASSDSSTGELFF
TRBJ2-1	.	TRBD2	TRBV9	TGTGCCAGCAGTCCCGGGGAGGGGAATGAGCAGTTCTTC	CASSPGEGNEQFF
TRBJ2-7	.	TRBD1	TRBV6-5	TGTGCCAGCAGCCAACAGGGGAACGAGCAGTACTTC	CASSQQGNEQYF
TRBJ1-1	.	TRBD1	TRBV28	TGTGCCACTTTAAGGACAGGGCCCCTGAACACTGAAGCTTTCTTT	CATLRTGPLNTEAFF
TRBJ2-5	few	TRBD1	TRBV5-1	TGCGCCAGCAGCTTAAGGGGGCCCCTCCAAGAGACCCAGTACTTC	CASSLRGPLQETQYF
TRBJ1-5	.	.	TRBV27	TGTGCCAGCAGTTTAGATGGGGGACATAGCAATCAGCCCCAGCATTTT	CASSLDGGHSNQPQHF
TRBJ1-5	.	.	TRBV4-3	TGCGCCAGCAGCCAAGCACGGAGCAATCAGCCCCAGCATTTT	CASSQARSNQPQHF